Detailed here is one TCR beta chain. Its antigen is currently unknown. It is likely a read error, because the conserved phenylalanine at the end of the CDR3 is missing. The limits of the CDR3 on the DNA are not certain, so only TCRdb's listed CDR3 is given. This specimen belongs to a study of T-cell memory formation after mild COVID-19. Study-wide findings and caveats: Shrinking CD4+ clones were chiefly CM and EM; CD8+ ones were chiefly EMRA. Specificity for SARS-CoV-2 was not confirmed among the second-wave clones peaking on day 37.

Germline V gene sequence: CDR1 LNHNV, CDR2 YYDKDF (reference sequence). Counting both end residues, the CDR3 totals 13 amino acids. A single record per CDR3 protein comes from TCRdb applying MiXCR to the 5' RACE reads. The sample consists of about 130,000 distinct CDR3 sequences, about 18% of them appearing once. Source material: PBMCs or a T cell subset sorted from them (not recorded which). The chain is built from TRBV15 and TRBJ2-3; the table's D call of TRBD2 was not tested on the DNA. The receptor comes from a man in his late teens or twenties who had mild COVID-19 (a few samples of this study predate the infection). Cell type and time point are not known. The CDR3 sequence is CATSRDLSGGSGL.